This T cell receptor beta chain was recorded in a study of blood T cells in healthy people across ages. CDR1 is SEHNR and CDR2 is FQNEAQ in the germline V gene (reference sequence). This CDR3 has 15 amino acids. Trimming left V 2 bases short and J 0 bases short, with 11 bases between. The use of a sample-barcoded 5' primer and a J-beta primer mix characterized a second PCR of roughly 7 to 11 cycles. Each cDNA molecule was tagged by a template-switch adaptor that had 12 random nucleotides. TCRdb ran MiXCR on the 5' RACE reads and lists one entry per CDR3 protein. Here the sample spans about 1,800,000 distinct CDR3 sequences, approximately 30% being singletons. Broader study findings: PBMCs went unsorted, and a conclusive naive versus antigen-experienced comparison was therefore prevented. TCR beta diversity, measured per million T cells, fell in a roughly linear way with age. Versus aged donors, long-lived donors had higher diversity and more naive CD4+ cells.

This clonotype was recorded at least ten times. The antigen is undetermined. This TCR was recovered from a woman in her 30s in good health. This chain uses TRBV7-9 with TRBJ2-7; D perhaps matches TRBD1 (6 bases). What was sequenced was blood. The CDR3 spells CASSLRDILSYEQYF. Written as DNA, the CDR3 is TGTGCCAGCAGCTTAAGGGACATCCTCTCCTACGAGCAGTACTTC.